This T cell receptor beta chain came from a study of cytomegalovirus exposure and HLA in healthy donors. Study-level findings and limits: By HLA locus, TCR association rates varied in a later analysis, with DRB1 showing the most and HLA-C the fewest.

The CDR3 loop spans 15 amino acids. CDR1 is SGHTA and CDR2 is FQGTGA in the germline V gene. The ends lost 5 bases at V and 1 base at J; junction bases unmatched: 7. About this clone itself: Its antigen is still unknown.

The PCR used 60 Vbeta and 13 Jbeta primers. Some clones are missing from TCRdb's copy, which holds only in-frame ones; the method was immunoSEQ multiplex PCR. The repertoire holds around 160,000 clones, with around 67% as singletons. Sequencing was performed on PBMCs. The sequence was obtained from a woman aged 18-30 years in good health and CMV-seropositive. V is TRBV7-3 and J is TRBJ2-7; the match to TRBD1 covers 8 bases. The CDR3 region is CASSLAGQASYEQYF. The CDR3 DNA is TGTGCCAGCAGCCTCGCGGGACAGGCGTCCTACGAGCAGTACTTC. The full variable domain, with the rest looked up from reference TRBV7-3 and TRBJ2-7, is GAGVSQTPSNKVTEKGKYVELRCDPISGHTALYWYRQSLGQGPEFLIYFQGTGAADDSGLPNDRFFAVRPEGSVSTLKIQRTERGDSAVYLCASSLAGQASYEQYFGPGTRLTVT.